These 23 T cell receptor beta chains originate from one sample sequenced in a study of blood T cell repertoires in COVID-19. Profiled with immunoSEQ multiplex PCR; TCRdb holds only in-frame clones, not every one. The sample lists 230,000 or so clones; around 82% were seen once. Source material: peripheral blood. The source of these receptors is a man aged 45-65 years with active or convalescent COVID-19.

The gene calls are TRBV5-1 and TRBJ2-7; 8 bases match TRBD1. Trimming cost V 4 bases and J 6 bases; bases outside gene matches: 15. The CDR3 is made up of 16 amino acids. Germline loops: CDR1 SGHRS, CDR2 YFSETQ. CDR3 region: CASSPRTGQNLGEQYF. Here the CDR3 DNA reads TGCGCCAGCAGCCCCCGGACAGGGCAGAATTTAGGCGAGCAGTACTTC.

CDR3 sequence: CASSYRNQPQHF. The CDR3 nucleotides are TGCGCCAGCAGCTACAGAAATCAGCCCCAGCATTTT. The V and J genes are TRBV5-1 and TRBJ1-5, with D uncertain. Germline assignment: CDR1 SGHRS and CDR2 YFSETQ. This CDR3 comprises 12 residues. Trimming stripped 3 bases from V and 4 bases from J, with 5 bases between.

This chain connects TRBV6-1 to TRBJ1-5; tentative D call: TRBD1 (5 bases). V lost 3 bases and J lost 0, with 15 bases in between. The CDR3 has 17 residues. Germline V gives CDR1 MNHNS, CDR2 SASEGT. The chain's CDR3 is CASSEKQELYSNQPQHF. The CDR3 DNA reads TGTGCCAGCAGTGAGAAACAGGAACTATATAGCAATCAGCCCCAGCATTTT.

Comment on this clone: The sample holds other DNA sequences that translate to the same CDR3. The rearrangement joins TRBV9 to TRBJ1-3, with D tentatively TRBD1 (6 bases). The CDR3 sequence is 15 residues long. Trimming shortened V by 0 bases and J by 1 base, and 8 bases separated the two germline ends. Germline V gives CDR1 SGDLS, CDR2 YYNGEE. CDR3 amino acids: CASSVVGGSGNTIYF. The CDR3 DNA sequence: TGTGCCAGCAGCGTAGTAGGGGGATCTGGAAACACCATATATTTT. Supplemented by reference TRBV9 and TRBJ1-3, the full variable domain reads DSGVTQTPKHLITATGQRVTLRCSPRSGDLSVYWYQQSLDQGLQFLIQYYNGEERAKGNILERFSAQQFPDLHSELNLSSLELGDSALYFCASSVVGGSGNTIYFGEGSWLTVV.

CDR3 loop: CASSLVGQGAYEQYF. The CDR3 DNA reads as TGTGCCAGCAGCTTGGTGGGACAGGGGGCCTACGAGCAGTACTTC. This chain links TRBV5-4 with TRBJ2-7; 11 bases align to TRBD1. The J segment lost 2 bases and the V segment lost 0 bases, leaving 1 base of the junction unmatched. The CDR3 is 15 amino acids. The germline gives CDR1 SGHNT, CDR2 YYREEE (reference sequence).

This chain links TRBV5-6 with TRBJ2-1, with 8 nucleotides matching TRBD2. CDR3 length equals 15 residues. Germline-derived CDR1 and CDR2 are SGHDT and YYEEEE. The junction had 3 bases not matched to a gene; V was cut back by 4 bases and J by 0 bases. Here the CDR3 DNA reads TGTGCCAGCAGCCCGGGGGGGGCCTCCTACAATGAGCAGTTCTTC. Encoded protein: CASSPGGASYNEQFF. The complete variable domain, with remaining parts taken from reference TRBV5-6 and TRBJ2-1, reads DAGVTQSPTHLIKTRGQQVTLRCSPKSGHDTVSWYQQALGQGPQFIFQYYEEEERQRGNFPDRFSGHQFPNYSSELNVNALLLGDSALYLCASSPGGASYNEQFFGPGTRLTVL.

V is TRBV6-6 and J is TRBJ2-5, with 12 positions matching TRBD1. This CDR3 region has 15 residues. With V trimmed by 4 bases and J by 5 bases, 5 bases remained unmatched. Germline assignment: CDR1 MNHNY and CDR2 SVGAGI (reference sequence). CDR3 sequence: CASSLGQGARETQYF. CDR3 DNA sequence: TGTGCCAGCAGTTTGGGACAGGGGGCGAGGGAGACCCAGTACTTC.

This chain joins TRBV3-1 (or the pseudogene TRBV3-2) and TRBJ1-2; possibly TRBD1 for D (5 bases). Trimming left V 1 base short and J 8 bases short, with 20 bases between. Germline CDR1 is LGHDT and CDR2 is YNNKEL (reference sequence). The CDR3 runs to 16 residues. CDR3 DNA: TGTGCCAGCAGCCAAGGGTACGATAGGGGATTAGAGGGCTACACCTTC. As protein: CASSQGYDRGLEGYTF.

This clone is a singleton in its sample. The chain has TRBV24-1 and TRBJ2-1; D perhaps matches TRBD1 (6 bases). V was shortened by 9 bases and J by 4 bases, with 15 bases between the two germline ends. The germline gives CDR1 KGHDR, CDR2 SFDVKD. This CDR3 spans 14 amino acids. The DNA of the CDR3 is TGTGCCACCTCAAGGGGGTCGGGTTACAATGAGCAGTTCTTC. It is translated as CATSRGSGYNEQFF.

The gene calls are TRBV10-1 and TRBJ1-6, with 7 nucleotides matching TRBD1. Losses at the gene ends were 0 bases for V and 6 bases for J; bases not matched to a gene: 11. The CDR3 covers 18 residues. Germline V CDR1 and CDR2: WNHNN, SYGVQD (reference sequence). As DNA, the CDR3 is TGCGCCAGCAGTGAGTCAAGACAGGGTTGGCGGTGTAATTCACCCCTCCACTTT. It is translated as CASSESRQGWRCNSPLHF.

The V call is TRBV5-1, the J call TRBJ2-1, with D possibly matching TRBD1 (6 bases). There are 15 residues in the CDR3. Trimming removed 4 bases from V and 9 bases from J, with 20 bases in between. Germline V gene data show CDR1 as SGHRS and CDR2 as YFSETQ. In DNA form, the CDR3 reads TGCGCCAGCAGCGCCTCATCGACTGCACAGGGTGAGCAGTTCTTC. It yields the protein CASSASSTAQGEQFF.

The gene calls are TRBV7-9 and TRBJ1-2, with a possible D match to TRBD1 (5 bases). Germline values: CDR1 SEHNR, CDR2 FQNEAQ (reference sequence). Deletions cut 1 base from V and 8 bases from J, with 11 bases between. The CDR3 length is 13 residues. CDR3 protein: CASSLDGAGGYTF. The CDR3 bases are TGTGCCAGCAGCTTAGATGGGGCCGGGGGCTACACCTTC.

This clone was detected a few times. The rearrangement uses TRBV3-1 (or the pseudogene TRBV3-2) and TRBJ2-2, with no clear D. The germline V gene has CDR1 LGHDT and CDR2 YNNKEL (reference sequence). V lost 1 base and J 7 bases, leaving 7 bases between the germline ends. The CDR3 has 13 residues. This CDR3 is CASSQVTNGELFF. CDR3 nucleotide sequence: TGTGCCAGCAGCCAAGTGACAAACGGGGAGCTGTTTTTT.

The gene calls are TRBV30 and TRBJ2-7, with 7 bases that match TRBD1. The ends lost 5 bases at V and 3 bases at J; junction bases unmatched: 7. Germline CDR1 and CDR2: GTSNPN and SVGIG (reference sequence). CDR3 length: 13 amino acids. In DNA, the CDR3 is TGTGCCTGGTCGAGGGGGCCGGTCTACGAGCAGTACTTC. This gives the protein CAWSRGPVYEQYF.

This chain connects TRBV28 to TRBJ1-2, with D possibly being TRBD1 (5 bases). The V gene's germline CDR1 is MDHEN and CDR2 SYDVKM. V lost 8 bases and J lost 3, with 19 bases in between. This CDR3 region has 15 residues. The CDR3 region is CASGNGGGEDYGYTF. CDR3 DNA sequence: TGTGCCAGCGGAAATGGGGGAGGGGAGGACTATGGCTACACCTTC.

The CDR3 region is CATSDSGVRGYTF. CDR3 coding DNA: TGTGCCACCAGTGACTCAGGGGTGAGAGGCTACACCTTC. This sequence joins TRBV24-1 and TRBJ1-2; possible D gene TRBD1, 6 bases. Per the germline V gene, CDR1 is KGHDR and CDR2 is SFDVKD. The V end lost 4 bases, the J end lost 8 bases, and 13 bases lay between the germline ends. The CDR3 runs 13 residues.

The chain has TRBV3-1 (or the pseudogene TRBV3-2) and TRBJ2-5; 8 bases match TRBD2. Germline CDR1 reads LGHDT; CDR2 reads YNNKEL (reference sequence). The CDR3 consists of 16 residues. The ends lost 1 base at V and 1 base at J; junction bases unmatched: 5. The CDR3 sequence is CASSQGGGRPQETQYF. CDR3 DNA: TGTGCCAGCAGCCAAGGCGGGGGGCGCCCCCAAGAGACCCAGTACTTC.

V gene TRBV19 combines with J gene TRBJ2-5; 8 bases line up with TRBD2. Per germline, CDR1 LNHDA and CDR2 SQIVND (reference sequence). CDR3 length: 15 amino acids. The V gene end was trimmed by 1 base and the J gene end by 2 bases; junction bases not matched to a gene: 3. CDR3 in amino acids: CASSIVPGGQETQYF. Written as DNA, the CDR3 is TGTGCCAGTAGTATAGTGCCGGGGGGGCAAGAGACCCAGTACTTC.

CDR3: CASSAPRQGGYGYTF. The CDR3, as DNA: TGTGCCAGCAGCGCCCCCAGGCAGGGGGGCTATGGCTACACCTTC. V is TRBV9 and J is TRBJ1-2, with 7 positions matching TRBD1. The CDR3 is made up of 15 amino acids. V shed 3 bases and J 4 bases; nucleotides not matched to a gene: 9. CDR1 SGDLS and CDR2 YYNGEE come from the germline V gene.

The V and J genes are TRBV5-1 and TRBJ2-3; TRBD1 matches at 10 bases. Trimming removed 6 bases from V and 1 base from J; junction bases left unmatched: 2. The CDR3 is made up of 14 amino acids. Germline V gene lookup returns CDR1 SGHRS and CDR2 YFSETQ. Here the CDR3 DNA reads TGCGCCAGCAAAGGGACAGGGGGCACAGATACGCAGTATTTT. It encodes CASKGTGGTDTQYF. Full variable domain (remainder filled in from reference TRBV5-1 and TRBJ2-3): KAGVTQTPRYLIKTRGQQVTLSCSPISGHRSVSWYQQTPGQGLQFLFEYFSETQRNKGNFPGRFSGRQFSNSRSEMNVSTLELGDSALYLCASKGTGGTDTQYFGPGTRLTVL.

The rearrangement links TRBV5-1 to TRBJ2-5; perhaps TRBD2 as D (7 bases). Trimming cost V 0 bases and J 5 bases, with 17 bases left between them. Germline V CDR1 and CDR2: SGHRS, YFSETQ. This CDR3 has 16 residues. This CDR3 is CASSLEGEGRGETQYF. CDR3 sequence (DNA): TGCGCCAGCAGCTTGGAGGGGGAGGGACGTGGTGAGACCCAGTACTTC. Variable domain in full (rest from reference TRBV5-1 and TRBJ2-5): KAGVTQTPRYLIKTRGQQVTLSCSPISGHRSVSWYQQTPGQGLQFLFEYFSETQRNKGNFPGRFSGRQFSNSRSEMNVSTLELGDSALYLCASSLEGEGRGETQYFGPGTRLLVL.

The chain combines TRBV7-3 with TRBJ1-2; D possibly corresponds to TRBD1 (5 bases). The V and J ends lost 4 bases and 5 bases respectively, with 11 bases between them. This CDR3 is 13 amino acids long. Germline CDR1 is SGHTA and CDR2 is FQGTGA. Written as DNA, the CDR3 is TGTGCCAGCAGCTCCGGACGGACATATGGCTACACCTTC. Amino acid sequence: CASSSGRTYGYTF.

This clone has just one count. The gene calls are TRBV6-5 and TRBJ2-7; D remains ambiguous. CDR3 length: 13 residues. Germline CDR1 MNHEY, CDR2 SVGAGI. V was shortened by 7 bases and J by 3 bases, with 13 bases between the two germline ends. Here the CDR3 DNA reads TGTGCCAGCACCCTCTCCCCGGGCTACGAGCAGTACTTC. It translates to CASTLSPGYEQYF.